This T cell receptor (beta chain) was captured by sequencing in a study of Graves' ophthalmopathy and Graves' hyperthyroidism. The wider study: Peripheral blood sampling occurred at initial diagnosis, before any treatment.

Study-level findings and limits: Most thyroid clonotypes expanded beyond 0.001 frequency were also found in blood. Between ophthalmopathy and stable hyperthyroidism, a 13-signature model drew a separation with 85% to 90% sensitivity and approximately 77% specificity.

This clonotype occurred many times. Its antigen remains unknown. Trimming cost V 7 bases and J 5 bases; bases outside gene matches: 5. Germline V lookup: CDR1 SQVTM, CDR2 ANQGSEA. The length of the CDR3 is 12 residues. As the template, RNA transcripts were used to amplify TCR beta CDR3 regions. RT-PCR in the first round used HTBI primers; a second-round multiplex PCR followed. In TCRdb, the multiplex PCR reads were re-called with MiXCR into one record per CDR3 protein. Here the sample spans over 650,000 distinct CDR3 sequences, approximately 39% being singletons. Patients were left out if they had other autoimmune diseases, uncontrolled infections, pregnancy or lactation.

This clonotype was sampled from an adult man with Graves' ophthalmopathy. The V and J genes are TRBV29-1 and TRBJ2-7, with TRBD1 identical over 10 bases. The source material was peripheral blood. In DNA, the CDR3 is TGCAGCGGCGGGACAGGGGAAAACGAGCAGTACTTC. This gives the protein CSGGTGENEQYF.